The 12 T cell receptor beta chains listed next were all sequenced from one sample in a study of T cell repertoires in cytomegalovirus infection. TCRdb independently ran MiXCR on the reads; one entry per CDR3 protein. The sample has about 890,000 distinct CDR3 sequences, about a third seen once. These receptors' targets are unknown. Specimen: cultured CD8+ T cells from PBMCs, collected from culture after CMV antigen stimulation. These receptors all stem from a human donor in good health (CMV status not recorded). Some clones in this sample may be carry-over from other donors' samples.

A few counts support this clonotype. The rearrangement joins TRBV6-8 to TRBJ2-7, with D possibly TRBD1 on 6 matching bases. CDR3 length: 16 residues. Germline CDR1 MNHGY, CDR2 SAAAGT. Trimming took 9 bases from V and 2 from J, leaving 23 bases between them. The CDR3 DNA follows: TGTGCCAGGGCTCTCGGGCAGGGGAGCTGGCCCTACGAGCAGTACGTC. It encodes CARALGQGSWPYEQYV.

About this clonotype itself: It may be a read error: a sequence one base away is much more abundant. The V and J genes are TRBV4-3 and TRBJ1-1, with a possible D match to TRBD1 (6 bases). Per the germline V gene, CDR1 is LGHNA and CDR2 is YSLEER. The V gene lost 0 bases and the J gene lost 0 bases, with 8 bases spanning the gap. The CDR3 runs 15 residues. CDR3 nucleotides: TGCGCCAGCAGCCAAGAGGGACAAATGAACACTGAAGCTTTCTTT. Translated, it gives CASSQEGQMNTEAFF.

There are a few counts of this clonotype. The V call is TRBV19, the J call TRBJ2-3; D not resolved. The CDR3 runs 14 residues. V gave up 3 bases and J gave up 0 bases, with 7 bases separating them. CDR1 and CDR2 (germline): LNHDA, SQIVND (reference sequence). The chain's CDR3 is CASSIVTSTDTQYF. The CDR3 region has the DNA TGTGCCAGTAGTATTGTGACTAGCACAGATACGCAGTATTTT.

In this sample, this clonotype turned up a few times. This sequence joins TRBV20-1 and TRBJ1-2; TRBD1 might be the D (5 bases). This CDR3 has 16 amino acids. In germline, CDR1 is DFQATT, CDR2 SNEGSKA (reference sequence). Deletions cut 0 bases from V and 0 bases from J, with 14 bases between. DNA for the CDR3: TGCAGTGCTAGAGATAGAACGAGACAGCCTAACTATGGCTACACCTTC. Its protein product is CSARDRTRQPNYGYTF.

A word on this clonotype: A much larger clone differs from this one at a single base, so this may be a read error. CDR3 in DNA: TGTACCAGCAGCTTAGGACAGATCGAAGCTTTCTTT. Translated, it gives CTSSLGQIEAFF. This rearrangement joins TRBV7-8 to TRBJ1-1; TRBD1 is a possible D gene (6 bases). The CDR3 sequence is 12 residues long. Germline V gene sequence: CDR1 SGHVS, CDR2 FQNEAQ.

The sample holds many counts of this clonotype. The genes are TRBV7-2 and TRBJ2-7; D might be TRBD1 (6 bases). CDR3 length: 13 residues. Germline-derived CDR1 and CDR2 are SGHTA and FQGNSA. Deletions cut 2 bases from V and 5 bases from J, with 10 bases between. CDR3 DNA sequence: TGTGCCAGCAGCTTAAGGGGGAGCCACGAGCAGTACGTC. Protein sequence: CASSLRGSHEQYV.

DNA for the CDR3: TGTGCCAGCAGTTACGGCAGGGGGCGTCTTGGCTACACCTTC. Protein: CASSYGRGRLGYTF. The V call is TRBV6-5, the J call TRBJ1-2; 8 bases map to TRBD1. Germline assignment: CDR1 MNHEY and CDR2 SVGAGI. The trim removed 2 bases at V and 7 bases at J, leaving 6 bases unmatched. The CDR3 totals 14 residues.

The chain recombines TRBV28 with TRBJ2-3; TRBD2 matches 8 bases. CDR3 size: 16 residues. Germline assignment: CDR1 MDHEN and CDR2 SYDVKM. V was pared by 4 bases and J by 4 bases, with 10 bases of the junction left unmatched. CDR3 in amino acids: CASSSGLAGWADTQYF. Here the CDR3 DNA reads TGTGCCAGCAGTTCGGGTTTAGCGGGGTGGGCAGATACGCAGTATTTT.

This chain links TRBV11-2 with TRBJ2-1; the D gene is possibly TRBD1 (6 bases). CDR1 SGHAT and CDR2 FQNNGV come from the germline V gene. The germline V and J ends were trimmed by 3 bases and 7 bases, with 16 bases remaining between them. The CDR3 has 15 residues. This chain's CDR3 is CASSLDRGKRNEQFF. DNA for the CDR3: TGTGCCAGCAGCTTGGACAGAGGGAAGAGGAATGAGCAGTTCTTC.

This chain connects TRBV15 to TRBJ2-1, with D perhaps TRBD2 (6 bases). V was cut by 6 bases and J by 2 bases, with 26 bases left in between. CDR3 length: 19 residues. The germline CDR1 and CDR2 sequences are LNHNV and YYDKDF (reference sequence). CDR3 bases: TGTGCCACCAGAATCATCCCCGGGACTTCTTATGGCACCTACAATGAGCAGTTCTTC. Translating it yields CATRIIPGTSYGTYNEQFF.

This clonotype was found many times. The chain uses TRBV10-3 and TRBJ2-7; TRBD1 might be the D (5 bases). V lost 6 bases and J 3 bases, leaving 6 bases between the germline ends. This CDR3 region has 11 residues. Germline V lookup: CDR1 ENHRY, CDR2 SYGVKD. CDR3 in amino acids: CAIRDNYEQYF. The CDR3 DNA reads as TGTGCCATCAGGGACAACTACGAGCAGTACTTC.

The V call is TRBV4-3, the J call TRBJ1-1; a weak D match, TRBD1 (5 bases). This CDR3 spans 16 amino acids. Deletions cut 0 bases from V and 3 bases from J, with 14 bases between. The germline V gene has CDR1 LGHNA and CDR2 YSLEER. The CDR3 DNA sequence: TGCGCCAGCAGCCAAGATCGAGGGGAATTTGACACTGAAGCTTTCTTT. Translated: CASSQDRGEFDTEAFF.